The 5 T cell receptor beta chains below come from one sample, sequenced in a study of CD8+ T cells in alopecia areata. RNA extraction was followed by reverse transcription into cDNA, which acted as the sequencing template. The method was immunoSEQ multiplex PCR; TCRdb's version includes in-frame clones alone and lacks a portion of them. The sample includes more than 130,000 clones, 82% of them seen just once. Treatment of the sample: oral pan-JAK inhibitor, 5-10 mg twice daily. This specimen was CD8+ T cells sorted from blood, taken at week 4, from a patient treated with tofacitinib. The receptors were sampled from a human donor with alopecia areata.

The rearrangement links TRBV29-1 to TRBJ2-1; the match to TRBD2 covers 7 bases. The trim removed 8 bases at V and 4 bases at J, leaving 14 bases unmatched. The CDR3 consists of 15 residues. Germline CDR1 and CDR2: SQVTM and ANQGSEA. The CDR3 sequence: CSLFPTGGIYNEQFF. The CDR3 DNA reads as TGCAGCCTATTCCCTACCGGGGGGATATACAATGAGCAGTTCTTC.

V usage is TRBV10-2 and J usage is TRBJ2-1; no clear D. The CDR3 is 12 residues long. V gave up 2 bases and J gave up 8 bases, with 7 bases separating them. The germline V gene encodes CDR1 WSHSY and CDR2 SAAADI. The CDR3 spells CASSEGWDEQFF. In DNA form, the CDR3 reads TGCGCCAGCAGTGAGGGTTGGGATGAGCAGTTCTTC.

The rearrangement joins TRBV4-1 to TRBJ2-2; possibly TRBD1 for D (6 bases). Germline-derived CDR1 and CDR2 are MGHRA and YSYEKL. Trimming cost V 0 bases and J 2 bases, with 13 bases left between them. The length of the CDR3 is 17 residues. CDR3 region: CASSQDRSDSNTGELFF. The DNA for the CDR3 is TGCGCCAGCAGCCAAGACCGATCGGACAGTAACACCGGGGAGCTGTTTTTT.

The rearrangement uses TRBV4-3 and TRBJ1-1, with unresolved D. V dropped 1 base and J dropped 0 bases, with 9 bases sitting between them. Germline V gives CDR1 LGHNA, CDR2 YSLEER. CDR3 length equals 15 residues. CDR3 sequence: CASSQAWGMNTEAFF. The CDR3 nucleotides read TGCGCCAGCAGCCAAGCTTGGGGTATGAACACTGAAGCTTTCTTT.

The chain joins TRBV27 to TRBJ1-1; no firm D call. The CDR3 loop spans 13 amino acids. Trimming shortened V by 4 bases and J by 4 bases, and 10 bases separated the two germline ends. The germline CDR1 and CDR2 sequences are MNHEY and SMNVEV (reference sequence). This CDR3 reads CASSSPHRTEAFF. The CDR3 coding sequence is TGTGCCAGCAGTTCCCCCCACCGCACTGAAGCTTTCTTT.